The 28 T cell receptor beta chains below all came from one sample that was sequenced in a study of T cells in localized non-small cell lung cancer. Clones were sequenced by immunoSEQ multiplex PCR, and TCRdb holds only the in-frame ones, with some missing. The sample includes 1,200 to 1,500 clones, about a quarter seen only once; the top ten take 8% to 13%. Material: normal lung tissue next to the tumor, obtained before any cancer treatment. The receptors originated from a male donor at least 60 years old with stage II lung adenocarcinoma.

By share of the sample, this clone is medium-sized. The chain combines TRBV11-3 with TRBJ2-1; tentatively, D is TRBD1 (6 bases). Germline V gives CDR1 SGHNT, CDR2 YENEEA. The CDR3 runs 16 residues. The V end was cut by 5 bases, the J end by 6 bases, with 20 bases between. The DNA for the CDR3 is TGTGCCAGCAGCACCCTGACAGGCCCGATGCGCAATGAGCAGTTCTTC. This gives the protein CASSTLTGPMRNEQFF.

J is TRBJ1-5 and V is TRBV19; D is possibly TRBD1 (6 bases). Per germline, CDR1 LNHDA and CDR2 SQIVND (reference sequence). CDR3 size: 13 residues. Trimming removed 3 bases from V and 7 bases from J, with 10 bases in between. The CDR3 protein is CASSITGPQPQHF. In DNA form, the CDR3 reads TGTGCCAGTAGTATTACAGGGCCCCAGCCCCAGCATTTT.

In this sample, this clone turned up a few times. J is TRBJ2-1 and V is TRBV11-3; unclear D gene. The germline V gene encodes CDR1 SGHNT and CDR2 YENEEA. Trimming removed 3 bases from V and 2 bases from J, with 14 bases in between. CDR3 size: 16 residues. CDR3 in DNA: TGTGCCAGCAGCTTGTTCCAATCTGGGGCCTACAATGAGCAGTTCTTC. This translates into CASSLFQSGAYNEQFF.

CDR3 DNA: TGTGCCAGCACGCTCACGGGACCCTCTGACTATGGCTACACCTTC. Translation gives CASTLTGPSDYGYTF. The V call is TRBV11-3, the J call TRBJ1-2; D is possibly TRBD1 (5 bases). The CDR3 runs 15 residues. Trimming cost V 7 bases and J 3 bases, with 18 bases left between them. Looked up from germline, CDR1 is SGHNT and CDR2 is YENEEA.

This clone is deemed large. This chain links TRBV19 with TRBJ2-3, with 10 bases aligning to TRBD1. Germline trimming cut 5 bases from V and 4 bases from J; bases unmatched to any gene: 3. There are 14 residues in the CDR3. Germline V gene lookup returns CDR1 LNHDA and CDR2 SQIVND (reference sequence). The CDR3 DNA sequence: TGTGCCAGTAGTCTTGGACAGGGGGCAGATACGCAGTATTTT. This sequence encodes CASSLGQGADTQYF.

Relative to its sample, this clone is medium-sized. Different DNA sequences within this sample yield the same CDR3. This chain uses TRBV6-8 with TRBJ2-6; D possibly matches TRBD1 or TRBD2 (5 bases each). The V and J ends lost 0 bases and 0 bases respectively, with 6 bases between them. The V gene's germline CDR1 is MNHGY and CDR2 SAAAGT. The CDR3 runs 16 residues. The CDR3 reads CASSYSRGSGANVLTF. The DNA for the CDR3 is TGTGCCAGCAGTTACTCGAGGGGCTCTGGGGCCAACGTCCTGACTTTC.

There are a few counts of this clone. The rearrangement links TRBV23-1 to TRBJ1-1; D is undetermined. Being an ORF, TRBV23-1 has a function that is uncertain. This CDR3 region has 15 residues. V gave up 6 bases and J gave up 1 base, with 15 bases separating them. The CDR3 DNA sequence: TGCGCCAGCAGCCAGGAGGTTGCCTGGAACACTGAAGCTTTCTTT. It is translated as CASSQEVAWNTEAFF.

The chain carries TRBV5-1 and TRBJ1-1; 9 bases map to TRBD1. Germline values: CDR1 SGHRS, CDR2 YFSETQ. This CDR3 is 15 amino acids long. Germline trimming cut 4 bases from V and 1 base from J; bases unmatched to any gene: 5. Here the CDR3 reads CASSTADRGNTEAFF. For the CDR3, the DNA is TGCGCCAGCAGCACAGCGGACAGGGGGAACACTGAAGCTTTCTTT.

This clone was counted a few times. The chain combines TRBV15 with TRBJ2-7; perhaps TRBD2 as D (6 bases). The germline V gene encodes CDR1 LNHNV and CDR2 YYDKDF (reference sequence). This CDR3 spans 15 amino acids. V lost 1 base and J 7 bases, leaving 17 bases between the germline ends. The CDR3 spells CATSRAGTPRQEQYF. The CDR3 DNA sequence: TGTGCCACCAGCAGAGCCGGGACTCCCCGCCAGGAGCAGTACTTC. Based on the CDR3 plus reference TRBV15 and TRBJ2-7, the full variable domain is DAMVIQNPRYQVTQFGKPVTLSCSQTLNHNVMYWYQQKSSQAPKLLFHYYDKDFNNEADTPDNFQSRRPNTSFCFLDIRSPGLGDTAMYLCATSRAGTPRQEQYFGPGTRLTVT.

The CDR3 DNA reads TGCGCCAGCAAACGAGAACAGGGGGAAGCAGATACGCAGTATTTT. This codes for CASKREQGEADTQYF. The chain couples TRBV5-1 to TRBJ2-3; 8 positions agree with TRBD1. Germline CDR1 SGHRS, CDR2 YFSETQ. The CDR3 totals 15 residues. The V segment lost 6 bases and the J segment 4 bases; nucleotides outside the gene matches: 10.

This clone was found a few times. The gene calls are TRBV19 and TRBJ2-2, with D hard to call. Germline CDR1 is LNHDA and CDR2 is SQIVND (reference sequence). CDR3 length: 13 amino acids. The ends were cut back, 4 bases at V and 0 bases at J, with 3 bases in the middle. The CDR3 protein is CASSNPNTGELFF. CDR3 in DNA: TGTGCCAGTAGTAATCCGAACACCGGGGAGCTGTTTTTT.

V usage is TRBV6-4 and J usage is TRBJ1-1, with a weak D call TRBD1 (6 bases). Germline values: CDR1 MRHNA, CDR2 SNTAGT. V dropped 8 bases and J dropped 7 bases, with 11 bases sitting between them. The length of the CDR3 is 11 residues. CDR3 bases: TGTGCCAGCTCAGGGGCATATGAAGCTTTCTTT. As protein: CASSGAYEAFF.

This chain connects TRBV28 to TRBJ1-1, with D hard to call. Trimming took off 6 bases at V and 0 bases at J, with 14 bases between the two ends. The germline gives CDR1 MDHEN, CDR2 SYDVKM. CDR3 size: 15 residues. CDR3 in amino acids: CASSSTGNMNTEAFF. The CDR3 nucleotides read TGTGCCAGCAGCTCAACGGGGAACATGAACACTGAAGCTTTCTTT. The entire variable domain, with the rest obtained from reference TRBV28 and TRBJ1-1, is as follows: DVKVTQSSRYLVKRTGEKVFLECVQDMDHENMFWYRQDPGLGLRLIYFSYDVKMKEKGDIPEGYSVSREKKERFSLILESASTNQTSMYLCASSSTGNMNTEAFFGQGTRLTVV.

By sample share, this clone is large. The V and J genes are TRBV9 and TRBJ2-1; 13 bases are a match to TRBD2. CDR3 length equals 16 residues. J gave up 1 base and V 5 bases, and 3 bases lay outside the gene matches. The germline gives CDR1 SGDLS, CDR2 YYNGEE. The CDR3 loop reads CASSGLAGESYNEQFF. CDR3 bases: TGTGCCAGCAGTGGACTAGCGGGAGAATCCTACAATGAGCAGTTCTTC. The full variable domain, with the rest looked up from reference TRBV9 and TRBJ2-1, is DSGVTQTPKHLITATGQRVTLRCSPRSGDLSVYWYQQSLDQGLQFLIQYYNGEERAKGNILERFSAQQFPDLHSELNLSSLELGDSALYFCASSGLAGESYNEQFFGPGTRLTVL.

This chain uses TRBV29-1 with TRBJ1-2; 9 nucleotides agree with TRBD1. There are 13 residues in the CDR3. Germline V gene data show CDR1 as SQVTM and CDR2 as ANQGSEA. V lost 5 bases and J lost 3; bases outside the gene matches: 4. The CDR3 DNA reads TGCAGCGTTACAGGGGGCGCGGACTATGGCTACACCTTC. Its translation: CSVTGGADYGYTF.

This clone occurred a few times. The chain is built from TRBV6-8 and TRBJ1-5; 7 positions agree with TRBD1. Germline assignment: CDR1 MNHGY and CDR2 SAAAGT. The CDR3 is made up of 16 amino acids. V trimming: 4 bases; J trimming: 2 bases; junction bases outside the gene matches: 8. CDR3 in DNA: TGTGCCAGCAGTTCCCCCCTGGGGACAGGCAATCAGCCCCAGCATTTT. The encoded protein is CASSSPLGTGNQPQHF.

The gene calls are TRBV29-1 and TRBJ1-1; possible D gene TRBD1, 5 bases. The CDR3 spans 13 residues. With 6 bases removed from V and 3 bases from J, the gap between germline ends came to 14 bases. Germline V gives CDR1 SQVTM, CDR2 ANQGSEA. The CDR3, as DNA: TGCAGCGTCGCAGGGACTGCTCACACTGAAGCTTTCTTT. This codes for CSVAGTAHTEAFF.

The chain combines TRBV9 with TRBJ2-1; 7 bases are a match to TRBD2. Germline trimming cut 4 bases from V and 8 bases from J; bases unmatched to any gene: 3. CDR1 and CDR2 (germline): SGDLS, YYNGEE. The CDR3 length is 12 residues. The CDR3 sequence: CASSPREYEQFF. The CDR3 DNA is TGTGCCAGCAGCCCGCGGGAGTATGAGCAGTTCTTC. Drawing the rest from reference TRBV9 and TRBJ2-1, the complete variable domain is DSGVTQTPKHLITATGQRVTLRCSPRSGDLSVYWYQQSLDQGLQFLIQYYNGEERAKGNILERFSAQQFPDLHSELNLSSLELGDSALYFCASSPREYEQFFGPGTRLTVL.

This clone was seen a handful of times. V gene TRBV6-1 combines with J gene TRBJ2-1, with D tentatively TRBD2 (6 bases). This CDR3 is built from 14 residues. V gave up 0 bases and J gave up 9 bases, with 12 bases separating them. Germline assignment: CDR1 MNHNS and CDR2 SASEGT. The CDR3 DNA reads as TGTGCCAGCAGTGAAGCGACTAGTCCTGGTGAGCAGTTCTTC. Its translation: CASSEATSPGEQFF.

This clone has just a few counts. The chain employs TRBV9 and TRBJ1-3; tentatively, D is TRBD1 (6 bases). The germline V and J ends were trimmed by 5 bases and 4 bases, with 13 bases remaining between them. CDR1 is SGDLS and CDR2 is YYNGEE in the germline V gene. The length of the CDR3 is 14 residues. DNA for the CDR3: TGTGCCAGCAGGGTGTCAGGGGCAGGAAACACCATATATTTT. Residues: CASRVSGAGNTIYF.

This clone showed up just once. CDR3 protein: CSVETASGNEQFF. CDR3 DNA sequence: TGCAGCGTTGAAACGGCTAGCGGGAATGAGCAGTTCTTC. The chain is built from TRBV29-1 and TRBJ2-1; TRBD2 matches 8 bases. The CDR3 totals 13 residues. Germline V gene data show CDR1 as SQVTM and CDR2 as ANQGSEA. The trim removed 2 bases at V and 7 bases at J, leaving 4 bases unmatched.

The chain carries TRBV11-3 and TRBJ2-2, with TRBD2 matching 10 bases. CDR1 is SGHNT and CDR2 is YENEEA in the germline V gene. This CDR3 spans 16 amino acids. V lost 5 bases to trimming and J lost 4 bases; unmatched junction nucleotides: 7. The CDR3: CASSPGLARGTGELFF. DNA of the CDR3: TGTGCCAGCAGCCCGGGACTAGCGAGGGGCACCGGGGAGCTGTTTTTT.

This clone was found a few times. The chain has TRBV6-8 and TRBJ2-3, with unresolved D. From germline, CDR1 is MNHGY and CDR2 SAAAGT. The CDR3 totals 14 residues. Trimming left V 8 bases short and J 3 bases short, with 15 bases between. The CDR3 DNA is TGTGCCAGCGGCCGGCTAGACGAGACAGATACGCAGTATTTT. Translated, it gives CASGRLDETDTQYF.

By share of the sample, this clone is large (0.1 to 1%). V is TRBV9 and J is TRBJ2-7; 9 nucleotides match TRBD2. This CDR3 comprises 14 residues. With 2 bases clipped from V and 8 bases from J, the junction kept 8 bases outside the gene matches. From germline, CDR1 is SGDLS and CDR2 YYNGEE. DNA for the CDR3: TGTGCCAGCAGCGTGGAACCGGGACTAGCTCAGCAGTACTTC. Its protein product is CASSVEPGLAQQYF.

The chain links TRBV7-5 to TRBJ1-2. TRBV7-5 is noted as a pseudogene. The CDR3 runs to 15 residues. Here the CDR3 DNA reads TGTGCCAGCAGCTTAGGGACGGCTCCTAACTATGGCTACACCTTC. It specifies CASSLGTAPNYGYTF.

This clone was recorded a few times. The rearrangement uses TRBV11-3 and TRBJ2-3; the D gene is possibly TRBD1 (6 bases). V dropped 2 bases and J dropped 0 bases, with 15 bases sitting between them. Germline V gene lookup returns CDR1 SGHNT and CDR2 YENEEA. The CDR3 has 17 amino acids. The CDR3, as DNA: TGTGCCAGCAGCTTAAGTCCCACAGGGATTAGCACAGATACGCAGTATTTT. Its translation is CASSLSPTGISTDTQYF.

The rearrangement joins TRBV15 to TRBJ1-2; D is possibly TRBD1 (5 bases). Trimming removed 1 base from V and 4 bases from J, with 10 bases in between. The CDR3 has 14 residues. Germline CDR1 and CDR2: LNHNV and YYDKDF (reference sequence). This CDR3 is CATSRVGALYGYTF. In DNA, the CDR3 is TGTGCCACCAGCAGAGTAGGGGCGCTCTATGGCTACACCTTC.

A few counts support this clone. The rearrangement joins TRBV6-8 to TRBJ2-2, with TRBD2 matching over 13 bases. The length of the CDR3 is 14 residues. The V and J ends lost 7 bases and 6 bases, in that order; junction bases with no gene match: 2. Looked up from germline, CDR1 is MNHGY and CDR2 is SAAAGT. The CDR3 loop reads CASTGLAGAGELFF. CDR3 in DNA: TGTGCCAGCACAGGACTAGCGGGAGCCGGGGAGCTGTTTTTT.